This record looks at one TCR beta chain sequence and its context. The data were obtained in a study of blood T cell repertoires in COVID-19. Germline assignment: CDR1 SNHLY and CDR2 FYNNEI. The V gene lost 7 bases and the J gene lost 0 bases, with 13 bases spanning the gap. The CDR3 has 15 amino acids. Per the original data handling: Reference gene primers were amplified, and this amplification served to estimate nucleated cell counts. Sequenced by immunoSEQ multiplex PCR; TCRdb stores in-frame clones only, minus some. The V and J calls and the clone size are those of that table, but D and trimming were determined from the DNA. The profile covers about 160,000 clones, with less than 85% appearing a single time and approximately 3.3% taken by the ten largest.

This sequence joins TRBV2 and TRBJ1-3; possibly TRBD1 for D (6 bases). Sequenced input: peripheral blood. The receptor's source is a human donor with acute or convalescent COVID-19. The donor label of this sample is uncertain. CDR3 in amino acids: CASTLDSISGNTIYF. CDR3 DNA: TGTGCCAGCACCCTGGACAGCATCTCTGGAAACACCATATATTTT.